The 27 T cell receptor beta chains in this list originate from one sample, sequenced in a study of metastatic and nonmetastatic thyroid tumors. TCRdb reassembled clones from the PCR reads with MiXCR. Among about 35,000 clones listed, approximately 17% were seen once. Patients were all untreated before their thyroid surgery. The specimen sequenced was blood. All receptors come from a male donor with papillary thyroid cancer or a benign thyroid nodule (not recorded which). Some clones in this sample may be carry-over from other donors' samples.

The sample holds many counts of this clone. V gene TRBV3-1 combines with J gene TRBJ1-2; 12 nucleotides line up with TRBD1. Germline V gene lookup returns CDR1 LGHDT and CDR2 YNNKEL (reference sequence). V was clipped by 5 bases and J by 3 bases; unmatched bases: 10. The CDR3 has 17 residues. The CDR3 is CASSAVSGQGADYGYTF. The CDR3 bases are TGTGCCAGCAGCGCGGTTTCGGGACAGGGGGCGGACTATGGCTACACCTTC.

The table lists this clone with many counts. The chain joins TRBV7-6 to TRBJ1-5; perhaps TRBD1 as D (5 bases). V dropped 4 bases and J dropped 2 bases, with 18 bases sitting between them. CDR1 is SGHVS, CDR2 FNYEAQ, per germline. CDR3 length: 17 residues. The CDR3 nucleotides are TGTGCCAGCAGCTCCTACCCTCGGGGGAAGGGCAATCAGCCCCAGCATTTT. It encodes CASSSYPRGKGNQPQHF.

This clone was seen a few times. This specimen includes other DNA sequences encoding the same CDR3. The chain is built from TRBV11-1 and TRBJ2-5; no clear D. Germline loops: CDR1 SGHAT, CDR2 FQDESV (reference sequence). The V and J ends lost 0 bases and 5 bases respectively, with 10 bases between them. This CDR3 comprises 14 residues. The CDR3 loop reads CASSLAPGLETQYF. The CDR3 region has the DNA TGTGCCAGCAGCTTAGCGCCCGGGCTGGAGACCCAGTACTTC.

This clone was counted at least ten times. The J gene is TRBJ2-2, the V gene TRBV4-2; D remains unclear. Germline assignment: CDR1 LGHNA and CDR2 YNFKEQ. Trimming stripped 1 base from V and 1 base from J, with 10 bases between. CDR3 length equals 16 residues. The CDR3 sequence: CASSQGFDRNTGELFF. In nucleotides, the CDR3 is TGTGCCAGCAGCCAAGGATTTGACCGGAACACCGGGGAGCTGTTTTTT.

In this sample, this clone turned up many times. V is TRBV30 and J is TRBJ1-4, with D unclear. In germline, CDR1 is GTSNPN, CDR2 SVGIG (reference sequence). The V and J ends lost 2 bases and 3 bases respectively, with 10 bases between them. The CDR3 is 14 residues long. The CDR3 DNA reads as TGTGCCTGGAGTTCTGAGTTCTCTAATGAAAAACTGTTTTTT. As protein: CAWSSEFSNEKLFF.

This clone appeared many times. The V call is TRBV25-1, the J call TRBJ1-6; TRBD1 aligns across 11 bases. Germline values: CDR1 MGHDK, CDR2 SYGVNS. The CDR3 length is 16 residues. The J segment lost 4 bases and the V segment lost 6 bases, leaving 5 bases of the junction unmatched. The DNA of the CDR3 is TGTGCCAGCAGGGAGGACAGGGGGCCTTATAATTCACCCCTCCACTTT. It is translated as CASREDRGPYNSPLHF.

This clone is labeled medium-sized (0.01 to 0.1%). DNA for the CDR3: TGTGCCAGCACCCGGGACGCGGGAGGGTACACCGGGGAGCTGTTTTTT. Translation: CASTRDAGGYTGELFF. This chain connects TRBV6-2 or TRBV6-3 to TRBJ2-2; TRBD2 matches 9 bases. The CDR3 sequence is 16 residues long. Germline values: CDR1 MNHEY, CDR2 SVGEGT. The trim removed 7 bases at V and 3 bases at J, leaving 9 bases unmatched.

V is TRBV20-1 and J is TRBJ1-1; D gene uncertain. V was shortened by 0 bases and J by 1 base, with 18 bases between the two germline ends. The CDR3 runs 17 residues. Germline CDR1 and CDR2: DFQATT and SNEGSKA (reference sequence). CDR3 nucleotide sequence: TGCAGTGCTAGAGACCCCGGGCTAGGCACGCGGAACACTGAAGCTTTCTTT. As protein: CSARDPGLGTRNTEAFF.

In its sample, this clone was seen many times. The chain links TRBV11-3 to TRBJ2-1; TRBD2 matches at 11 bases. This CDR3 has 16 residues. Unmatched junction bases numbered 5, after V lost 3 bases and J lost 4 bases. The germline gives CDR1 SGHNT, CDR2 YENEEA. This CDR3 is CASSFPGLAGYNEQFF. CDR3 DNA sequence: TGTGCCAGCAGCTTCCCCGGACTAGCGGGTTACAATGAGCAGTTCTTC.

The sample holds many counts of this clone. The chain links TRBV15 to TRBJ2-2; possibly TRBD1 for D (6 bases). This CDR3 contains 17 residues. CDR1 and CDR2 from the germline V gene are LNHNV and YYDKDF (reference sequence). The germline V and J ends were trimmed by 0 bases and 0 bases, with 11 bases remaining between them. CDR3 amino acids: CATSRDFRGANTGELFF. For the CDR3, the DNA is TGTGCCACCAGCAGAGATTTCAGGGGCGCGAACACCGGGGAGCTGTTTTTT. Full variable domain (outside the CDR3, taken from reference TRBV15 and TRBJ2-2): DAMVIQNPRYQVTQFGKPVTLSCSQTLNHNVMYWYQQKSSQAPKLLFHYYDKDFNNEADTPDNFQSRRPNTSFCFLDIRSPGLGDTAMYLCATSRDFRGANTGELFFGEGSRLTVL.

This clone has ten or more counts. This chain connects TRBV20-1 to TRBJ1-2; D ambiguous. Looked up from germline, CDR1 is DFQATT and CDR2 is SNEGSKA (reference sequence). V lost 6 bases and J lost 1, with 6 bases in between. CDR3 length: 11 residues. The CDR3 loop reads CSAGYNYGYTF. The CDR3 DNA is TGCAGTGCCGGGTATAACTATGGCTACACCTTC.

At least ten counts were recorded for this clone. The gene calls are TRBV5-8 and TRBJ1-2, with 8 bases identical to TRBD1. This CDR3 comprises 14 residues. Unmatched junction bases numbered 10, after V lost 7 bases and J lost 5 bases. Germline CDR1 and CDR2: SGHTS and YDEGEE. Written as DNA, the CDR3 is TGTGCCAGCCAGCTTGGCAGGGGGCTGTATGGCTACACCTTC. Encoded protein: CASQLGRGLYGYTF.

This clone was counted many times. The chain has TRBV20-1 and TRBJ2-2, with D perhaps matching TRBD1 (5 bases). Deletions cut 5 bases from V and 1 base from J, with 8 bases between. Per germline, CDR1 DFQATT and CDR2 SNEGSKA (reference sequence). The CDR3 is 13 residues long. The CDR3 DNA is TGCAGTGCTCGTGACAGGAACACCGGGGAGCTGTTTTTT. This codes for CSARDRNTGELFF.

Comments on this clone: An end of the junction does not agree with germline; a read error may underlie this. The chain joins TRBV2 to TRBJ2-7; D remains ambiguous. Per the germline V gene, CDR1 is SNHLY and CDR2 is FYNNEI. The CDR3 consists of 11 residues. Written as DNA, the CDR3 is TGTGTCAGCCATTGGCGCCACGAGCAGTACTTC. It is translated as CVSHWRHEQYF.

This clone came up a few times. A much more abundant neighbour one base away suggests this may be a read error. The J gene is TRBJ2-7, the V gene TRBV3-1, with D possibly being TRBD1 or TRBD2 (5 bases each). Trimming took off 11 bases at V and 1 base at J, with 12 bases between the two ends. This CDR3 is built from 12 residues. Germline loops: CDR1 LGHDT, CDR2 YNNKEL (reference sequence). CDR3 region: CARRGASYEQYF. The DNA of the CDR3 is TGTGCCCGCCGAGGGGCTTCCTACGAGCAGTACTTC.

This clone was seen many times. The chain has TRBV7-9 and TRBJ2-7; D may be TRBD1 (5 bases). Germline loops: CDR1 SEHNR, CDR2 FQNEAQ (reference sequence). The CDR3 is 15 residues long. V was cut by 1 base and J by 0 bases, with 10 bases left in between. The DNA for the CDR3 is TGTGCCAGCAGCTTAGAGTACAGGAGCTCCTACGAGCAGTACTTC. Protein: CASSLEYRSSYEQYF.

This clone was recorded a few times. This may stem from a read error, because a much larger clone lies one nucleotide away. V gene TRBV5-6 combines with J gene TRBJ2-1; D is unresolved. Germline lookup yields CDR1 SGHDT and CDR2 YYEEEE. The CDR3 covers 15 residues. The V gene lost 1 base and the J gene lost 6 bases, with 14 bases spanning the gap. The CDR3: CASSLSLQTSNEQFF. The CDR3 bases are TGTGCCAGCAGCTTGTCCTTACAAACCTCCAATGAGCAGTTCTTC.

By its share, this clone is medium-sized. This chain joins TRBV6-5 and TRBJ2-7, with a tentative D call TRBD1 (5 bases). Germline V gene sequence: CDR1 MNHEY, CDR2 SVGAGI. Trimming removed 0 bases at V and 2 bases at J, with 8 bases between. CDR3 length: 14 amino acids. CDR3 region: CASSYSGRAYEQYF. Here the CDR3 DNA reads TGTGCCAGCAGTTACTCGGGCAGGGCCTACGAGCAGTACTTC.

This clone occurred many times. The CDR3 nucleotides read TGTGCCAGTAGTATAAGGGGCTCGAACACTGAAGCTTTCTTT. It is translated as CASSIRGSNTEAFF. The chain couples TRBV19 to TRBJ1-1; D possibly corresponds to TRBD1 (5 bases). The V and J ends lost 2 bases and 1 base respectively, with 8 bases between them. Germline CDR1 reads LNHDA; CDR2 reads SQIVND (reference sequence). The CDR3 runs to 14 residues.

At least ten counts were recorded for this clone. J is TRBJ2-7 and V is TRBV20-1; 10 nucleotides agree with TRBD2. The CDR3 has 14 amino acids. J was trimmed by 4 bases and V by 2 bases; bases with no gene match: 5. Germline CDR1 and CDR2: DFQATT and SNEGSKA (reference sequence). The CDR3 DNA follows: TGCAGTGCTAGACTTCCTAGCGGGAGTTACGAGCAGTACTTC. This encodes CSARLPSGSYEQYF.

This sequence joins TRBV30 and TRBJ2-2; 9 nucleotides align to TRBD1. This CDR3 contains 13 residues. Germline loops: CDR1 GTSNPN, CDR2 SVGIG (reference sequence). V shed 3 bases, J shed 5 bases, and the junction held 1 base outside the gene matches. In DNA form, the CDR3 reads TGTGCCTGGAGGGGACAGGGAACCGGGGAGCTGTTTTTT. This sequence encodes CAWRGQGTGELFF.

The gene calls are TRBV6-1 and TRBJ1-5; D unclear. Germline V gene sequence: CDR1 MNHNS, CDR2 SASEGT. The CDR3 is made up of 12 amino acids. The ends were cut back, 6 bases at V and 3 bases at J, with 6 bases in the middle. In DNA, the CDR3 is TGTGCCAGCAGAACAGTCAATCAGCCCCAGCATTTT. Translating gives CASRTVNQPQHF.

This clone came up many times. The chain employs TRBV4-1 and TRBJ2-1, with a tentative D call TRBD1 (5 bases). CDR1 is MGHRA and CDR2 is YSYEKL in the germline V gene. With 4 bases removed from V and 8 bases from J, the gap between germline ends came to 12 bases. There are 13 residues in the CDR3. The CDR3 loop reads CASSPQDTDEQFF. DNA for the CDR3: TGCGCCAGCAGCCCCCAGGACACCGATGAGCAGTTCTTC.

This clone came up many times. The chain combines TRBV6-1 with TRBJ2-6; D unclear. The germline V gene encodes CDR1 MNHNS and CDR2 SASEGT. V was trimmed by 5 bases and J by 2 bases, leaving 10 bases between them. The CDR3 spans 15 residues. The CDR3 protein is CASSRDPAGANVLTF. The CDR3 nucleotides are TGTGCCAGCAGTCGTGACCCCGCTGGGGCCAACGTCCTGACTTTC.

In this sample, this clone turned up many times. V gene TRBV2 combines with J gene TRBJ2-1; no clear D. CDR1 SNHLY and CDR2 FYNNEI come from the germline V gene. There are 15 residues in the CDR3. V was clipped by 5 bases and J by 5 bases, with 16 bases between them. CDR3 DNA sequence: TGTGCCAGCAGTATACTGGAGAGTTTGGACAATGAGCAGTTCTTC. It is translated as CASSILESLDNEQFF.

The chain joins TRBV6-1 to TRBJ1-1; 7 bases map to TRBD1. Germline CDR1 MNHNS, CDR2 SASEGT. CDR3 length equals 15 residues. V dropped 5 bases and J dropped 6; count of bases not matched to a gene: 12. The CDR3 reads CASSPPGQGDAEAFF. The CDR3 bases are TGTGCCAGCAGTCCGCCGGGCCAGGGGGATGCTGAAGCTTTCTTT.

This clone was picked up many times. The chain combines TRBV2 with TRBJ1-6, with D maybe TRBD1 (6 bases). CDR1 is SNHLY, CDR2 FYNNEI, per germline. The CDR3 loop spans 15 amino acids. V lost 5 bases and J 10 bases, leaving 18 bases between the germline ends. CDR3 amino acids: CASSPLQGARSPLHF. The CDR3 DNA sequence: TGTGCCAGCAGTCCGTTACAGGGAGCTAGGTCACCCCTCCACTTT.